This T cell receptor beta chain originates from a study of T-cell reconstitution after alpha-beta-depleted transplantation in children. Study-level results: After transplant, at about two months, alpha-beta T cells were reportedly derived from several hundred expanded graft clones.

In its sample, this clonotype was seen a few times. The antigen is unknown. Unique molecular identifiers were used to barcode this TCRbeta library. TCRdb re-called the PCR reads through MiXCR, storing one row per CDR3 protein. The table has 400,000 to 550,000 distinct CDR3 sequences, over 9.5% seen once; the top ten hold 2% to 2.5%. The TCR sequence derives from a child aged 2-9 years with inherited bone marrow failure, due to receive a stem cell transplant. The specimen comprised PBMCs, sampled before TCRalphabeta/CD19-depleted stem cell transplant.

The CDR3 is CASSLNGDRNEKLFF. The CDR3 coding sequence is TGTGCCAGCAGCCTTAATGGGGACAGAAATGAAAAACTGTTTTTT. The V call is TRBV6-1, the J call TRBJ1-4, with TRBD1 matching over 7 bases. Germline CDR1 reads MNHNS; CDR2 reads SASEGT. Trimming cost V 6 bases and J 5 bases; bases outside gene matches: 9. The CDR3 consists of 15 residues.